Sequencing of this T cell receptor (beta chain) was carried out in a study of shared clonotypes between healthy human individuals. Study findings and constraints: At large depth, rarefaction still showed sorted-subset sequencing to be incomplete.

On this clone: What it recognizes is unknown.

The CDR3 loop spans 14 amino acids. With 0 bases removed from V and 7 bases from J, the gap between germline ends came to 13 bases. Looked up from germline, CDR1 is MNHEY and CDR2 is SVGAGI. CD45RO-negative cells were positively selected for CCR7, leaving out terminally differentiated effector memory CD45RA+ cells. Sequencing used immunoSEQ multiplex PCR; TCRdb keeps in-frame clones, though not all of them. The sample records about 2 million clones, about 95% being singletons. This clonotype was sampled from a man in his late teens or twenties in good health. V and J are TRBV6-5 and TRBJ2-7; the D gene is possibly TRBD1 (6 bases). Sample: naive CD8+ T cells sorted from blood. The CDR3 spells CASSYSQGRGEQYF. CDR3 bases: TGTGCCAGCAGTTACTCGCAGGGGAGAGGGGAGCAGTACTTC.